This T cell receptor beta chain appears in the sequencing data of a study of T-cell memory formation after mild COVID-19 (TCRdb year 2021). Regarding the complete study: TCR sequence clusters from the two donors were largely donor specific. Longitudinal TCRalpha and TCRbeta repertoire sequencing tracked T-cell clones expanding and contracting after mild COVID-19 in a couple of donors. Two young, previously healthy adult volunteers, one female and one male, were included in the cohort.

Points on this clonotype: Its antigen target is currently unknown. Base qualities are missing; no much larger clone stands one base away.

V loses 3 bases of germline sequence and J loses 4 bases, and the interval between the two ends is 9 bases. The CDR3 spans 13 residues, from the cysteine through the phenylalanine. Only CDR3 DNA remains: 39 bases, in frame from the first base. CDR1 and CDR2 are drawn from the germline V gene: WSHSY, SAAADI. Ficoll-Paque density gradient centrifugation was used to isolate PBMCs. What the authors observed across the whole study: Whether the second-wave clones peaking on day 37 were SARS-CoV-2 specific was not confirmed. The study covered only a couple of mild cases, and larger cohorts including severe cases with pre-infection samples were considered necessary. Contracting CD4+ clones turned up mainly in the CM and EM memory subsets, whereas EMRA was where CD8+ clones were enriched. Some responding clones were detected in pre-infection memory, which suggested that pre-existing cross-reactive memory T cells had joined the SARS-CoV-2 response. Clones that contracted from day 15 to 85 showed balanced CD4/CD8 phenotypes, whereas a second wave of clones that expanded from day 15 to 37 leaned towards CD4+.

The sample was run on an Illumina NovaSeq 6000. TCRalpha and TCRbeta cDNA libraries were built by 5'RACE with constant-segment primers, adding sample barcodes and unique molecular identifiers. RNA was extracted from every sample with Trizol reagent. Library amplification was performed in two PCR steps, and a second sample barcode and Illumina TruSeq adapters were introduced in the second step. The libraries were sequenced on an Illumina NovaSeq using 2 x 150 bp paired-end reads. Per the authors' processing: Reads were demultiplexed and collapsed into UMI-guided consensus sequences with migec v1.2.7. With mixcr v2.1.11, UMI consensuses were aligned to TRA and TRB V and J templates and assembled into clonotypes. A clonotype was counted as expanded or contracted only if both edgeR and NoisET called the change significant, with noise models trained on biological replicates. edgeR calls used a false discovery rate-adjusted p below 0.01 and a log2 fold-change threshold of 1. PCA with hierarchical clustering of max-normalized trajectories of the 1000 most abundant clonotypes was used as exploratory dynamics analysis. Separately sequenced CD4+ and CD8+ repertoires were used to assign the CD4 or CD8 phenotype of responding clones. TCRdb reanalyzed the raw reads on its own, using fastp at Q25 for trimming and MiXCR for clone calling, and kept in-frame beta chains. Each entry is one CDR3 protein sequence, shown with its most common DNA and genes. The V and J calls were determined by TCRdb, not by the authors. A total of 200,000 to 250,000 distinct CDR3 sequences appear in this sample, roughly 9.4% of them only once. The ten most abundant clones make up approximately 20% of the sample.

The sequencing sample was made of PBMCs or a T cell subset sorted from them (not recorded which). The receptor comes from a man younger than 30 who had mild COVID-19 (a few samples of this study predate the infection). The sample titles of this study are shuffled in the database, so cell type and time point are left out; the donor was told from shared clones. The chain links TRBV10-2 with TRBJ1-1, with the identity of the D gene unclear. The sequenced DNA: TGCGCCAGCAGTGATGCAGGCCTCACTGAAGCTTTCTTT. Its product reads: CASSDAGLTEAFF.